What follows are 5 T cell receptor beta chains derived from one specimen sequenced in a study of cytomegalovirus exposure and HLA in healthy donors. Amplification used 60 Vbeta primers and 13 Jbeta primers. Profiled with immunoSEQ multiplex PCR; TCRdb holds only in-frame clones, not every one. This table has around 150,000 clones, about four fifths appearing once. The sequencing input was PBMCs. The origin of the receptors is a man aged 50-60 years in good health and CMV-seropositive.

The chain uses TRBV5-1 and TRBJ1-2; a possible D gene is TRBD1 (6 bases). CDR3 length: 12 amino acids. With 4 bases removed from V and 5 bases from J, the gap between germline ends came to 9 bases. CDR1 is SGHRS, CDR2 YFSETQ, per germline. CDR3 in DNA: TGCGCCAGCAGCCCCCAGGGGTATGGCTACACCTTC. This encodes CASSPQGYGYTF.

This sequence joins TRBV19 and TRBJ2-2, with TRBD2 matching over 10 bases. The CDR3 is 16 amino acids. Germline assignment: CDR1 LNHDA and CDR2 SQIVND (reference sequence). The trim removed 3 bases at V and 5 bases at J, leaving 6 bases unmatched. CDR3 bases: TGTGCCAGTAGTATCCCCGGGACTAGCGTGACCGGGGAGCTGTTTTTT. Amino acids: CASSIPGTSVTGELFF.

CDR3 sequence: CASGGASRATIYF. The CDR3 DNA follows: TGTGCCAGCGGGGGGGCATCGAGGGCCACCATATATTTT. J is TRBJ1-3 and V is TRBV2; a possible D gene is TRBD1 (6 bases). V lost 8 bases, J lost 9 bases, and 17 bases lay in between. This CDR3 spans 13 amino acids. Germline V gene data show CDR1 as SNHLY and CDR2 as FYNNEI.

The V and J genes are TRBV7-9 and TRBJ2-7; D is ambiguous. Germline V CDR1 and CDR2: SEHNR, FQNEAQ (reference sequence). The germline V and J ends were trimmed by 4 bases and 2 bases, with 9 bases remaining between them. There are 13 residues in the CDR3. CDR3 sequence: CASSSVGPYEQYF. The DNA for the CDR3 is TGTGCCAGCAGCTCCGTTGGGCCCTACGAGCAGTACTTC. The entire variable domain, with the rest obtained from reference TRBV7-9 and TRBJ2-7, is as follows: DTGVSQNPRHKITKRGQNVTFRCDPISEHNRLYWYRQTLGQGPEFLTYFQNEAQLEKSRLLSDRFSAERPKGSFSTLEIQRTEQGDSAMYLCASSSVGPYEQYFGPGTRLTVT.

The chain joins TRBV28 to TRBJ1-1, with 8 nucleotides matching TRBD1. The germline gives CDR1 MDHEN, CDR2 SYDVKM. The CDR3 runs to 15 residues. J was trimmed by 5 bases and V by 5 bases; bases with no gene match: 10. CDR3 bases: TGTGCCAGCAGTCCATCTCCAGGGGGCAGGACTGAAGCTTTCTTT. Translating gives CASSPSPGGRTEAFF.